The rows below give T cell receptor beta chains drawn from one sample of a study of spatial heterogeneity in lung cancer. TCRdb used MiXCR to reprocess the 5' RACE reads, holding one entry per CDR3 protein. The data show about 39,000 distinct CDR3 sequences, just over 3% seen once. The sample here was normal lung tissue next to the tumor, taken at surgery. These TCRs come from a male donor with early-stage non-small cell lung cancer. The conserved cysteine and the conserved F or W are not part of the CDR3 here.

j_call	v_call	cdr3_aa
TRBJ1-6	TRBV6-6	ASSWDRGQSPLH
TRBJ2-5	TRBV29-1	SVTRTSLGETQY
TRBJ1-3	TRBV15	ATRNAGSSGNTIY
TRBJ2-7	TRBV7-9	ASSPRGSSSNEQY
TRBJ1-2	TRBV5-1	ASRQDANYGYT
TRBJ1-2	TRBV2	ASSEWVARVNYGYT
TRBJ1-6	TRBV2	ASSPGLVSPLH
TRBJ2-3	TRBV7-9	ASSPGQSDTQY
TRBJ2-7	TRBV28	ASSLAVNGEQY
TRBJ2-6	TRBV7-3	ASSLMSGPTGANVLT
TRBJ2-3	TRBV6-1	ASGRLPGDPTDTQY
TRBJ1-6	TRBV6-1	ASSANSPLH
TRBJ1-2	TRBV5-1	ASSLDANYGYT
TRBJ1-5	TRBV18	ASSERSHEPQH
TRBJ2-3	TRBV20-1	GGSEPSDTQY
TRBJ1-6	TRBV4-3	ASSPNRDRNSPLH
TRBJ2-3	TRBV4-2	ASSSHSGPTTDTQY
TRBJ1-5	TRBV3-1	ASSRDRNQPQH
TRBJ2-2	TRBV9	ASSASGDFNTGELF
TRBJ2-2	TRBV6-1	ASSGTGELF
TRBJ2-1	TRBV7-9	ASSLAGIGSFGEQF
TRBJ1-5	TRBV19	ASSISGALGQPQH
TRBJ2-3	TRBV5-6	ASSQTADTQY
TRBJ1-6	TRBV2	ATHIDLNSPLH
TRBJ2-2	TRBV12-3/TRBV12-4	ASSPWRGGNTGELF
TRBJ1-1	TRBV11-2	ASSFAGRTEAF
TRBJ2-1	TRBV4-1	ASSQDGTFDEQF
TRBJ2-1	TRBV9	ASSVEVGGTYNEQF
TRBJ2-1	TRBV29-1	SVEVPRRTSGRKQF
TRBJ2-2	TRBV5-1	ASSLGLSPAGELF
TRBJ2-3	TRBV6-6	ASNTGGTDTQY
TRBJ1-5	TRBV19	GDSTTGAEGNQPQH
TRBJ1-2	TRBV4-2	ASSQTDYGYT
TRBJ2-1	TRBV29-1	SVDRVEGEQF
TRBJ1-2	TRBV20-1	SARTGVGGYT
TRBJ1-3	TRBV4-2	ASSQSGSRGNTIY
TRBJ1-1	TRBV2	ATQFKGGTEAF